The rows below give T cell receptor beta chains drawn from one sample of a study of cytomegalovirus exposure and HLA in healthy donors. Method: immunoSEQ multiplex PCR; TCRdb's copy keeps in-frame clones and lacks some. The sample shows about 120,000 clones, roughly 80% of them seen only once. The sequenced material came from PBMCs. The source is a woman aged 25 to 45 in good health and CMV-seropositive. Each CDR3 is given with its conserved first and last residue. A D gene is named only where the DNA matches it firmly. Not every row has a clone size; where given, it reads once, few, many or a size class.

V gene	D gene	clone size	J gene	CDR3 protein	CDR3 DNA
TRBV19	TRBD1	.	TRBJ2-2	CASSRWGQGGSGELFF	TGTGCCAGTAGTCGCTGGGGACAGGGCGGATCCGGGGAGCTGTTTTTT
TRBV15	.	.	TRBJ1-3	CATKSASGNTIYF	TGTGCCACCAAGAGCGCCTCTGGAAACACCATATATTTT
TRBV6-5	TRBD2	.	TRBJ2-7	CASSPSGGDYEQYF	TGTGCCAGCAGCCCGTCGGGGGGAGACTACGAGCAGTACTTC
TRBV7-6	TRBD2	.	TRBJ2-5	CASSLASPSGGWTQYF	TGTGCCAGCAGCTTAGCGAGTCCAAGCGGGGGATGGACCCAGTACTTC
TRBV7-9	.	.	TRBJ2-7	CASSASYEQYF	TGTGCCAGCAGCGCCAGTTACGAGCAGTACTTC
TRBV4-3	TRBD2	.	TRBJ2-3	CASSRQPGLAGVGDTQYF	TGCGCCAGCAGCCGACAACCGGGACTAGCGGGGGTGGGGGATACGCAGTATTTT
TRBV10-3	TRBD1	once	TRBJ1-2	CATSRDRGYGYTF	TGTGCCACAAGCCGGGACAGGGGTTATGGCTACACCTTC
TRBV30	TRBD2	.	TRBJ2-1	CAWSWGRGGTGYNEQFF	TGTGCCTGGAGTTGGGGACGCGGGGGGACTGGGTACAATGAGCAGTTCTTC
TRBV4-3	TRBD1	.	TRBJ2-2	CASSQVGQGASGELFF	TGCGCCAGCAGCCAAGTAGGACAGGGGGCCTCCGGGGAGCTGTTTTTT
TRBV4-2	TRBD2	few	TRBJ2-3	CASSQDWGGFSSTDTQYF	TGTGCCAGCAGCCAAGATTGGGGAGGGTTCTCCTCCACAGATACGCAGTATTTT
TRBV2	.	.	TRBJ1-5	CASSREGHSNQPQHF	TGTGCCAGCAGCCGGGAGGGACATAGCAATCAGCCCCAGCATTTT
TRBV11-2	TRBD2	few	TRBJ2-5	CASSQVRLAGAYQETQYF	TGTGCCAGCAGCCAGGTACGGCTAGCGGGGGCCTACCAAGAGACCCAGTACTTC
TRBV19	.	once	TRBJ1-1	CASSMMTDTEAFF	TGTGCCAGTAGTATGATGACAGACACTGAAGCTTTCTTT
TRBV6-5	.	once	TRBJ1-2	CASRQDNGLNGYTF	TGTGCCAGCAGACAGGACAACGGCCTTAATGGCTACACCTTC
TRBV2	.	medium-sized	TRBJ2-7	CASSERGSVYEQYF	TGTGCCAGCAGTGAAAGGGGAAGTGTCTACGAGCAGTACTTC
TRBV19	TRBD1	.	TRBJ2-7	CASSTTDRGLYEQYF	TGTGCCAGTAGTACCACGGACAGGGGGCTCTACGAGCAGTACTTC
TRBV11-2	.	.	TRBJ2-2	CASSRPGHNTGELFF	TGTGCCAGCAGCCGGCCGGGACATAACACCGGGGAGCTGTTTTTT
TRBV29-1	TRBD2	.	TRBJ2-2	CSVDEGRGDTGELFF	TGCAGCGTTGACGAGGGGAGGGGCGACACCGGGGAGCTGTTTTTT
TRBV6-5	.	.	TRBJ2-7	CASSRGLDGTYEQYF	TGTGCCAGCAGTCGGGGGTTGGACGGAACCTACGAGCAGTACTTC
TRBV4-1	TRBD1	.	TRBJ2-2	CASSLIRTGDTGELFF	TGCGCCAGCAGCCTTATCAGAACAGGGGACACCGGGGAGCTGTTTTTT
TRBV5-1	TRBD1	.	TRBJ1-2	CASSLVSGGFITF	TGCGCCAGCAGCTTGGTTTCAGGGGGGTTTATCACCTTC
TRBV5-1	.	few	TRBJ2-1	CASSLDGGTYNEQFF	TGCGCCAGCAGCTTGGATGGCGGAACCTACAATGAGCAGTTCTTC
TRBV7-9	TRBD2	few	TRBJ2-1	CSSSPRRAGRAYNEQFF	TGTTCCAGCAGCCCGCGACGGGCAGGGAGGGCCTACAATGAGCAGTTCTTC
TRBV5-6	.	.	TRBJ2-7	CASSLGGASYEQYF	TGTGCCAGCAGCTTGGGCGGGGCCTCCTACGAGCAGTACTTC
TRBV28	.	.	TRBJ2-7	CASSLAGPTYEQYF	TGTGCCAGCAGTTTAGCGGGGCCCACCTACGAGCAGTACTTC
TRBV30	.	.	TRBJ1-1	CAWSPRVDTEAFF	TGTGCCTGGAGTCCCAGGGTTGACACTGAAGCTTTCTTT
TRBV7-9	TRBD2	few	TRBJ2-1	CASSLGRTSGAYNEQFF	TGTGCCAGCAGCTTAGGCCGGACTAGCGGGGCCTACAATGAGCAGTTCTTC
TRBV6-6	TRBD1	few	TRBJ2-5	CASSHLGQGETQYF	TGTGCCAGCAGCCACCTGGGACAGGGGGAGACCCAGTACTTC
TRBV5-1	TRBD1	once	TRBJ2-7	CASSRDRAREQYF	TGCGCCAGCAGCCGGGACAGGGCGCGGGAGCAGTACTTC
TRBV6-5	TRBD1	.	TRBJ2-7	CASSRNQRGLVQYF	TGTGCCAGCAGTAGGAACCAGAGGGGGCTCGTGCAGTACTTC
TRBV4-1	TRBD2	.	TRBJ2-5	CASSQEGGGLQETQYF	TGCGCCAGCAGCCAAGAAGGCGGGGGGTTGCAAGAGACCCAGTACTTC
TRBV10-3	TRBD1	few	TRBJ2-1	CAISGDRDEQFF	TGTGCCATCAGTGGGGACAGGGATGAGCAGTTCTTC
TRBV4-1	.	.	TRBJ1-6	CASSRVGAGSPLHF	TGCGCCAGCAGCCGGGTGGGGGCGGGTTCACCCCTCCACTTT
TRBV21-1	.	.	TRBJ2-7	CASSKDLYF	TGTGCCAGCAGCAAAGATCTGTACTTC
TRBV28	TRBD1	.	TRBJ1-2	CASSRQGSGDGYTF	TGTGCCAGCAGCAGACAGGGGTCGGGGGATGGCTACACCTTC
TRBV5-1	.	.	TRBJ2-7	CASRLRDISGDEQYF	TGCGCCAGCAGGCTAAGGGACATCTCCGGGGACGAGCAGTACTTC
TRBV2	TRBD2	.	TRBJ2-7	CATRTSAYEQYF	TGTGCCACCAGGACTAGCGCCTACGAGCAGTACTTC
TRBV7-6	TRBD2	.	TRBJ2-5	CASSLVGTSGFTGTQYF	TGTGCCAGCAGCTTAGTAGGGACTAGCGGTTTCACGGGGACCCAGTACTTC
TRBV6-5	.	.	TRBJ2-7	CASSYSPPPGYEQYF	TGTGCCAGCAGTTACTCCCCGCCCCCAGGGTACGAGCAGTACTTC
TRBV7-2	TRBD2	.	TRBJ2-7	CASREYSGENTYEQYF	TGTGCCAGCAGGGAGTATAGCGGGGAAAATACCTACGAGCAGTACTTC
TRBV9	.	.	TRBJ1-1	CASSVSGSPVNAEAFF	TGTGCCAGCAGCGTATCGGGGTCCCCGGTGAACGCTGAAGCTTTCTTT
TRBV2	.	.	TRBJ2-7	CASLLGLEQYF	TGTGCCAGCCTACTAGGCCTCGAGCAGTACTTC
TRBV4-3	TRBD2	.	TRBJ2-7	CASSQGSGAYEQYF	TGCGCCAGCAGCCAAGGGAGCGGGGCCTACGAGCAGTACTTC
TRBV7-9	.	.	TRBJ1-4	CASSRRLSGGSEKLFF	TGTGCCAGCAGCCGCCGGTTGTCGGGGGGCAGTGAAAAACTGTTTTTT
TRBV29-1	TRBD2	few	TRBJ2-1	CSAGTSGGDEQFF	TGCAGCGCAGGGACTAGCGGGGGGGATGAGCAGTTCTTC
TRBV13	.	.	TRBJ1-4	CASSLRGHQYEKLFF	TGTGCCAGCAGCCTAAGGGGACACCAGTACGAAAAACTGTTTTTT
TRBV4-3	.	.	TRBJ1-6	CASSPWAGPNSPLHF	TGCGCCAGCAGCCCCTGGGCAGGGCCCAATTCACCCCTCCACTTT
TRBV2	TRBD1	.	TRBJ1-2	CASSELQGAIDVYGYTF	TGTGCCAGCAGTGAGTTACAGGGGGCGATCGATGTCTATGGCTACACCTTC
TRBV5-1	.	.	TRBJ2-5	CASRFRDLQETQYF	TGCGCCAGCCGATTCCGGGACTTGCAAGAGACCCAGTACTTC
TRBV5-6	.	.	TRBJ2-5	CASSPGLETQYF	TGTGCCAGCAGCCCGGGTTTGGAGACCCAGTACTTC
TRBV7-6	.	.	TRBJ2-5	CASSLSEGIETQYF	TGTGCCAGCAGCTTATCTGAGGGAATAGAGACCCAGTACTTC
TRBV13	.	.	TRBJ2-1	CASSLSNNEQFF	TGTGCCAGCAGCTTGTCCAACAATGAGCAGTTCTTC
TRBV7-2	TRBD1	.	TRBJ2-1	CASSPPTGGYEQFF	TGTGCCAGCAGCCCCCCAACAGGGGGATATGAGCAGTTCTTC
TRBV7-6	.	.	TRBJ2-7	CASSPGVGTYEQYF	TGTGCCAGCAGCCCAGGGGTCGGAACCTACGAGCAGTACTTC
TRBV7-9	.	.	TRBJ2-2	CASSFGSQGTGGELFF	TGTGCCAGCAGCTTCGGATCCCAGGGAACCGGCGGGGAGCTGTTTTTT